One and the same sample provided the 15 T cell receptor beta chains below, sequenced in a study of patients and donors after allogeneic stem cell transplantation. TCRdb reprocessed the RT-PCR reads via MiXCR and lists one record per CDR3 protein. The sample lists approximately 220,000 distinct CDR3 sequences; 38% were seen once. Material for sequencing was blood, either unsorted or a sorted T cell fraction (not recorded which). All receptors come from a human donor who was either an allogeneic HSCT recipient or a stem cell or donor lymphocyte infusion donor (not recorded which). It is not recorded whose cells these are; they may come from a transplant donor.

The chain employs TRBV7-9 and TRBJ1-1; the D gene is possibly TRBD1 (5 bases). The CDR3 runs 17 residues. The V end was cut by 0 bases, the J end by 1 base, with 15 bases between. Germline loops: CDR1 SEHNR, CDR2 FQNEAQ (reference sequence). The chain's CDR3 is CASSLAGWGRANTEAFF. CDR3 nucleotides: TGTGCCAGCAGCTTAGCGGGTTGGGGACGTGCGAACACTGAAGCTTTCTTT.

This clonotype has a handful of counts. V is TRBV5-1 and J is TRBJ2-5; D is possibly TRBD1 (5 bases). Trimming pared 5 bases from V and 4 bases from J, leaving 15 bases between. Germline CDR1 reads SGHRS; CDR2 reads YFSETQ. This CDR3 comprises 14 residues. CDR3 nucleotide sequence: TGCGCCAGCAGTTCTAGGGGAATGCTAGAGACCCAGTACTTC. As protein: CASSSRGMLETQYF.

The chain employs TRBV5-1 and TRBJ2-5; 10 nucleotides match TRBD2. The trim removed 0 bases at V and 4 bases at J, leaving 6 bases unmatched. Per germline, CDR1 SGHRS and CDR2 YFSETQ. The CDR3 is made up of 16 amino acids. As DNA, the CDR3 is TGCGCCAGCAGCTTGGGAGCGGGGGGGCCGAGAGAGACCCAGTACTTC. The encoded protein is CASSLGAGGPRETQYF.

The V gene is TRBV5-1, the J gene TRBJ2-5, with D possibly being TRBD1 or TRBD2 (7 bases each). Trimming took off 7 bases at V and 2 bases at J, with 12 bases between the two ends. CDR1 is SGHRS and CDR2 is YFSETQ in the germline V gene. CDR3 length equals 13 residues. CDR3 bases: TGCGCCAGCGGCAGGGGGGGGCAAGAGACCCAGTACTTC. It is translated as CASGRGGQETQYF.

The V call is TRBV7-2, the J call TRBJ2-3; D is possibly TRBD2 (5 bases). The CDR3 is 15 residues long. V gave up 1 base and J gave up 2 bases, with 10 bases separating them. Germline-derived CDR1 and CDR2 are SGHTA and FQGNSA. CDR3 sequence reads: CASSLDRGNTDTQYF. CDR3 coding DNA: TGTGCCAGCAGCTTAGATCGGGGTAACACAGATACGCAGTATTTT. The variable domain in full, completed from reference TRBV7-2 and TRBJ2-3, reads GAGVSQSPSNKVTEKGKDVELRCDPISGHTALYWYRQSLGQGLEFLIYFQGNSAPDKSGLPSDRFSAERTGGSVSTLTIQRTQQEDSAVYLCASSLDRGNTDTQYFGPGTRLTVL.

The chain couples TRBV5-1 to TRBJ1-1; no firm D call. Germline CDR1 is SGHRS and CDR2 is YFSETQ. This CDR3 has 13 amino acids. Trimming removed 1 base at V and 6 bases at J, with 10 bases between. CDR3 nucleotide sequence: TGCGCCAGCAGCTTGTTCGCGAGCGCTGAAGCTTTCTTT. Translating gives CASSLFASAEAFF.

CDR3 DNA sequence: TGTGCCAGCAGTTACTTCCGCGACTCACCCCTCCACTTT. Translating gives CASSYFRDSPLHF. The V and J genes are TRBV6-5 and TRBJ1-6; no definite D call. The CDR3 is made up of 13 amino acids. Per the germline V gene, CDR1 is MNHEY and CDR2 is SVGAGI. Trimming stripped 1 base from V and 10 bases from J, with 8 bases between.

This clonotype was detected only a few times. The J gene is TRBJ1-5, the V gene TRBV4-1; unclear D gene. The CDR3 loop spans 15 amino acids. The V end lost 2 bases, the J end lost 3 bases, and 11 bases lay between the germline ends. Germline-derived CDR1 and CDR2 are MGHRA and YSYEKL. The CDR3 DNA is TGCGCCAGCAGCCAACAGCCAGGTAACAATCAGCCCCAGCATTTT. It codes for CASSQQPGNNQPQHF.

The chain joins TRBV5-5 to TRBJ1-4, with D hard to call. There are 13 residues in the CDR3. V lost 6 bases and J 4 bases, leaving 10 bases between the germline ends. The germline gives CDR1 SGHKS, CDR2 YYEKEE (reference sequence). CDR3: CASTVGNNEKLFF. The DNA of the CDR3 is TGTGCCAGCACCGTGGGGAATAATGAAAAACTGTTTTTT.

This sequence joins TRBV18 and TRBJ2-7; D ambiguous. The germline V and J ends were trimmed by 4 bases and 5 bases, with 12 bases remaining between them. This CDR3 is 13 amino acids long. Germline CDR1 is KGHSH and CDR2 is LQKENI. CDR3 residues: CASSQNSANEQYF. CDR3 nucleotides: TGTGCCAGCTCACAGAACTCGGCTAACGAGCAGTACTTC. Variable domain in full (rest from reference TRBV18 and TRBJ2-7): NAGVMQNPRHLVRRRGQEARLRCSPMKGHSHVYWYRQLPEEGLKFMVYLQKENIIDESGMPKERFSAEFPKEGPSILRIQQVVRGDSAAYFCASSQNSANEQYFGPGTRLTVT.

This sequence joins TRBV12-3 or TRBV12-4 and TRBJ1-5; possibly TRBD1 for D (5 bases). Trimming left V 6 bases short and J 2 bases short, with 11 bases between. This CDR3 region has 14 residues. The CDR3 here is CASSRDGGNQPQHF. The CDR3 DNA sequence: TGTGCCAGCAGCCGGGACGGGGGCAATCAGCCCCAGCATTTT.

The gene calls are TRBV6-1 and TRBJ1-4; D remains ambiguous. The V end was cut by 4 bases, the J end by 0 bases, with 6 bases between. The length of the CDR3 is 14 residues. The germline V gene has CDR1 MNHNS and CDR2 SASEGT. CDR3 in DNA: TGTGCCAGCAGTGTCTATGCAACTAATGAAAAACTGTTTTTT. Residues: CASSVYATNEKLFF.

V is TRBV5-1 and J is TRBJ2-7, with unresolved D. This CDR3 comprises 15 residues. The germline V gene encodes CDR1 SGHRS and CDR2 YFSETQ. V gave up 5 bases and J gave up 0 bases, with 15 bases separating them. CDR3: CASRLNLPGSYEQYF. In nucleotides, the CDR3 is TGCGCCAGCAGACTAAACCTTCCAGGCTCCTACGAGCAGTACTTC.

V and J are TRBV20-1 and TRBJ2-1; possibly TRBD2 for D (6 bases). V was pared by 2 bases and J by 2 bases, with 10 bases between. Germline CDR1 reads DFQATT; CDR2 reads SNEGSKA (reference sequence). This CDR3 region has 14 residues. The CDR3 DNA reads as TGCAGTGCTAGACGGGACTTGACCTACAATGAGCAGTTCTTC. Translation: CSARRDLTYNEQFF.

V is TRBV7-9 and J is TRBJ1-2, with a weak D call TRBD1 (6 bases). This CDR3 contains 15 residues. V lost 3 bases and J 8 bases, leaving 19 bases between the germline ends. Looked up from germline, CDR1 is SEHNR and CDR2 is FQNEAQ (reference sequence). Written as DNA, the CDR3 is TGTGCCAGCAGCTTCAATCCAACAGGGTATCACGGCTACACCTTC. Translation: CASSFNPTGYHGYTF.